Here is one T cell receptor (beta chain) with its context. This sample stems from a study of blood T cell repertoires in COVID-19. Overall study context: The United States, Italy and Spain supplied acute and convalescent COVID-19 samples. The cDNA or gDNA used as material had been derived from T cells, B-cell-depleted T cells, or PBMCs.

As processed by the authors: Reference gene primer amplification in the assay estimated nucleated cell counts. Measured with immunoSEQ multiplex PCR; TCRdb has only the in-frame clones, and not every one. The V and J calls and clone size are taken from that table; D and trimming were inferred from the DNA. The sample lists approximately 250,000 clones, around 84% occurring once. In germline, CDR1 is LNHDA, CDR2 SQIVND (reference sequence). Trimming removed 5 bases from V and 4 bases from J, with 15 bases in between. This CDR3 region has 15 residues. This TCR was sampled from a woman in her thirties or forties who had recovered from COVID-19. The sample taken for sequencing was peripheral blood. The chain employs TRBV19 and TRBJ1-5; the D is unclear. In DNA form, the CDR3 reads TGTGCCAGTAGTGCCCCCGGGGTCGGTAATCAGCCCCAGCATTTT. It yields the protein CASSAPGVGNQPQHF.